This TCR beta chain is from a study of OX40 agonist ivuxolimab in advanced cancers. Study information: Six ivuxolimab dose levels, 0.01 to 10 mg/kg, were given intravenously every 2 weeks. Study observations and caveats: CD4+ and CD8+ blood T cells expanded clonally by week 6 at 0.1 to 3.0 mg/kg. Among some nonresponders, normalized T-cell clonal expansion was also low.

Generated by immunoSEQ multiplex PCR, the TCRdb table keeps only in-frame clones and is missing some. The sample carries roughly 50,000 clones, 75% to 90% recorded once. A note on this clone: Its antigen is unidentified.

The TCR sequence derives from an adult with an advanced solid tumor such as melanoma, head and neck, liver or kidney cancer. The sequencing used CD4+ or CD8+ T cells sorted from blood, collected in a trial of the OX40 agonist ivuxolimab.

The CDR3: CASSRFGGNTGELFF. CDR3 bases: TGTGCCAGCAGCCGATTCGGGGGGAACACCGGGGAGCTGTTTTTT. This chain uses TRBV28 with TRBJ2-2, with D possibly being TRBD2 (6 bases). The CDR3 is 15 residues long. The germline V gene encodes CDR1 MDHEN and CDR2 SYDVKM. V lost 6 bases and J lost 1, with 12 bases in between.